One T cell receptor (beta chain) is described in this entry. This clonotype was counted many times. Its specific antigen is unknown. There are no base qualities to consult, and no much larger clone falls within one base. PBMCs were isolated by Ficoll-Paque density gradient centrifugation. The entry originates in a study of T-cell memory formation after mild COVID-19 (TCRdb year 2021). For the wider study: TCR sequence clusters from the two donors were found to be largely donor specific. Longitudinal TCRalpha and TCRbeta repertoire sequencing tracked T-cell clones expanding and contracting after mild COVID-19 in a couple of donors. Two young, previously healthy adult volunteers, one female and one male, were included in the cohort. The paper as a whole reports these results and caveats: SARS-CoV-2 specificity of the second-wave clones peaking on day 37 was not confirmed. The detection of some responding clones in pre-infection memory suggests that pre-existing cross-reactive memory T cells joined the SARS-CoV-2 response. Clones that contracted from day 15 to 85 showed balanced CD4/CD8 phenotypes, whereas a second wave of clones that expanded from day 15 to 37 leaned towards CD4+. Contracting CD4+ clones turned up mainly in the CM and EM memory subsets, whereas EMRA was where CD8+ clones were enriched. Only two mild cases were covered by the study, and larger cohorts that include severe cases with pre-infection samples were considered necessary.

The data were produced on an Illumina NovaSeq 6000. cDNA libraries for TCRalpha and TCRbeta were prepared by 5'RACE using constant-segment primers, with sample barcodes and unique molecular identifiers added. Trizol reagent was used to extract RNA from every sample. Library amplification was performed in two PCR steps, and a second sample barcode and Illumina TruSeq adapters were introduced in the second step. Sequencing of libraries was performed on an Illumina NovaSeq with 2 x 150 bp paired-end reads. As for the original processing: The reads were demultiplexed and collapsed into UMI-guided consensus sequences using migec v1.2.7. Using mixcr v2.1.11, UMI consensuses were aligned to TRA and TRB V and J templates and then assembled into clonotypes. Expanded or contracted clonotypes were those called significant by both edgeR and NoisET, with noise models trained on biological replicates. For edgeR calls, the cutoffs were a false discovery rate-adjusted p below 0.01 and a log2 fold-change threshold of 1. As an exploratory analysis of dynamics, max-normalized trajectories of the 1000 most abundant clonotypes were examined by PCA with hierarchical clustering. Separately sequenced CD4+ and CD8+ repertoires were used to assign a CD4 or CD8 phenotype to each responding clone. TCRdb trimmed the raw reads at Q25, called clones with MiXCR and kept productive beta chains. Entries that share a CDR3 protein sequence are merged under the most common genes and DNA. TCRdb's processing, not the authors', yielded these V and J calls. This sample holds 500,000 to 550,000 distinct CDR3 sequences; around 20% were observed only once. Approximately 13% of the sample is held by the ten biggest clonotypes.

The CDR3 runs 17 amino acids, cysteine and phenylalanine included. The kept DNA is CDR3 alone, 51 bases in frame from the first base. Taken from the germline V gene, the CDR1 and CDR2 loops are SGHRS and YFSETQ. V gives up 5 bases and J gives up 5 bases, and the segment between their germline ends measures 22 bases. The clonotype was recovered from an adult woman who had mild COVID-19 (a few samples of this study predate the infection). The sample titles of this study are shuffled in the database, so cell type and time point are left out; the donor was told from shared clones. Sequencing input: PBMCs or a T cell subset sorted from them (not recorded which). The V and J genes are TRBV5-1 and TRBJ2-2; TRBD1 might be the D gene, on 7 matching bases. The CDR3 corresponds to CASRMTRDSAGTGELFF. The nucleotides are TGCGCCAGCAGGATGACGCGGGACAGCGCGGGAACCGGGGAGCTGTTTTTT.